These T cell receptor beta chains were read from a single sample in a study of CD8+CD57+ T cells in acquired aplastic anemia. TCRdb processed the reads anew with MiXCR; each CDR3 protein has one entry. The repertoire consists of 60,000 or so distinct CDR3 sequences, with about 54% occurring once and the leading ten covering 2% to 3%. Sequencing was done on a sample of sorted CD4+, CD8+, or CD8+CD57+ T cells (not recorded which) from PBMCs. Source of these receptors: a human donor in good health, serving as a control. CDR3s leave out the opening cysteine and the closing phenylalanine or tryptophan.

v_call	j_call	cdr3_aa
TRBV2	TRBJ1-3	ASVWDRHSGNTIY
TRBV29-1	TRBJ1-2	SVVAGGDYGYT
TRBV3-1	TRBJ1-6	ASSRDKGLGSPLH
TRBV10-2	TRBJ1-4	ASSEEGFWEKLF
TRBV15	TRBJ2-1	ATSRGYNEQF
TRBV2	TRBJ2-7	ASMPGQGSYEQY
TRBV10-1	TRBJ2-6	ASTRGHGANVLT
TRBV10-3	TRBJ2-7	AISDDILEQY
TRBV27	TRBJ2-7	ASRALGLAVYEQY
TRBV20-1	TRBJ2-7	SAPGAYEQY
TRBV20-1	TRBJ1-6	SARITGRNSPLH
TRBV15	TRBJ2-7	ATTPGQGDEQY
TRBV2	TRBJ1-2	ARTGPSRGYT
TRBV20-1	TRBJ1-2	SASTGVGLYGYT
TRBV5-1	TRBJ1-3	ASSLESLPDTIY
TRBV24-1	TRBJ2-2	ATSDFRQANTGELF
TRBV19	TRBJ1-2	ASSIDTAYGYT
TRBV19	TRBJ2-3	ASSKGGGADTQY
TRBV19	TRBJ1-6	ASAYASPPLH
TRBV25-1	TRBJ1-1	ASSDADTEAF
TRBV6-5	TRBJ1-2	ASSYSIGPSLSGNT
TRBV30	TRBJ1-5	AWSALEQPQH
TRBV5-1	TRBJ2-5	ASSLGQQETQY
TRBV10-3	TRBJ2-5	AISGRTEKETQY
TRBV2	TRBJ2-7	ASSEAQGSSYEQY
TRBV6-1	TRBJ2-7	ASSPQGVGSYEQY